These 6 T cell receptor beta chains were all obtained from the same sample, sequenced in a study of T cell repertoires in cytomegalovirus infection. These receptors' targets are unknown. MiXCR, applied by TCRdb to the reads, yields one record per CDR3 protein. The sample lists about 920,000 distinct CDR3 sequences, more than 25% occurring once. The sample consisted of cultured CD8+ T cells from PBMCs, taken from culture after CMV antigen stimulation. The receptors derive from a human donor in good health (CMV status not recorded). Some clones in this sample may be carry-over from other donors' samples.

The rearrangement links TRBV7-6 to TRBJ2-3; D unresolved. V lost 0 bases to trimming and J lost 2 bases, with 12 bases between them. Germline CDR1 reads SGHVS; CDR2 reads FNYEAQ. The CDR3 sequence is 16 residues long. The CDR3 nucleotides are TGTGCCAGCAGCTTAGCGGGCTACTTTGACACAGATACGCAGTATTTT. This gives the protein CASSLAGYFDTDTQYF. Drawing the rest from reference TRBV7-6 and TRBJ2-3, the complete variable domain is GAGVSQSPRYKVTKRGQDVALRCDPISGHVSLYWYRQALGQGPEFLTYFNYEAQQDKSGLPNDRFSAERPEGSISTLTIQRTEQRDSAMYRCASSLAGYFDTDTQYFGPGTRLTVL.

V usage is TRBV6-1 and J usage is TRBJ2-7, with 7 bases fitting TRBD1. The germline CDR1 and CDR2 sequences are MNHNS and SASEGT. Trimming removed 3 bases from V and 2 bases from J; junction bases left unmatched: 4. This CDR3 spans 14 amino acids. CDR3 amino acids: CASSEYRGPYEQYF. In DNA, the CDR3 is TGTGCCAGCAGTGAGTACAGGGGCCCCTACGAGCAGTACTTC.

Comments on this clonotype: This is likely a read error, given that the CDR3 carries no conserved phenylalanine or tryptophan at its end. The rearrangement links TRBV27 to TRBJ2-1; no firm D call. Germline V CDR1 and CDR2: MNHEY, SMNVEV (reference sequence). Deletions cut 1 base from V and 7 bases from J, with 5 bases between. The CDR3 spans 12 residues. The CDR3 region is CASSLLPNEQFS. CDR3 coding DNA: TGTGCCAGCAGTTTATTGCCGAATGAGCAGTTCTCC.

The V call is TRBV6-5, the J call TRBJ2-7; 9 positions match TRBD1. Germline CDR1 reads MNHEY; CDR2 reads SVGAGI. CDR3 size: 16 residues. DNA for the CDR3: TGTGTCAGCAGCCCCTCCCAGGGACAGGGAACCTACGAGCAGTACGTC. This gives the protein CVSSPSQGQGTYEQYV.

The chain joins TRBV6-5 to TRBJ2-1; TRBD1 might be the D (6 bases). The germline V and J ends were trimmed by 6 bases and 10 bases, with 16 bases remaining between them. CDR1 and CDR2 (germline): MNHEY, SVGAGI. This CDR3 has 13 amino acids. The CDR3 nucleotides read TGTGCCAGCAGGATACGTGGGGGCAGCGAGCAGTTCTTC. Its protein product is CASRIRGGSEQFF.

The chain couples TRBV7-6 to TRBJ2-3; 12 nucleotides match TRBD1. Germline V gene sequence: CDR1 SGHVS, CDR2 FNYEAQ. J lost 5 bases, V lost 4 bases, and 4 bases had no gene match. This CDR3 comprises 15 residues. The CDR3 sequence: CASSSGQGAGDTQYF. The CDR3 DNA reads TGTGCCAGCAGCTCGGGACAGGGGGCCGGAGATACGCAGTATTTT.